Following are 14 T cell receptor beta chains from one sample sequenced in a study of CD8 T cells in ankylosing spondylitis. One entry per CDR3 protein results from TCRdb running MiXCR on the 5' RACE reads. The table records approximately 500,000 distinct CDR3 sequences, roughly 13% of them present only once. No antigen is known for these receptors. The study's findings and limits: What appeared characteristic of ankylosing spondylitis blood was a TCR beta motif of under 10 highly homologous variants.

The source material was blood, either unsorted or a sorted T cell fraction (not recorded which). Receptor source: a male donor with ankylosing spondylitis.

The rearrangement joins TRBV24-1 to TRBJ2-1; D uncertain. Trimming left V 4 bases short and J 11 bases short, with 17 bases between. CDR3 length: 14 residues. The germline CDR1 and CDR2 sequences are KGHDR and SFDVKD. The CDR3 loop reads CATSDPSKDPKQFF. CDR3 bases: TGTGCCACCAGTGACCCATCCAAGGACCCTAAGCAGTTCTTC.

The V call is TRBV3-1, the J call TRBJ2-1; D possibly corresponds to TRBD1 (5 bases). Germline assignment: CDR1 LGHDT and CDR2 YNNKEL (reference sequence). This CDR3 contains 15 residues. V was clipped by 4 bases and J by 6 bases, with 16 bases between them. CDR3 bases: TGTGCCAGCAGCCCTCCCAGGGATATTTTCAATGAGCAGTTCTTC. It translates to CASSPPRDIFNEQFF.

This clonotype was observed a few times. The chain has TRBV10-3 and TRBJ1-2; 12 bases line up with TRBD1. J was trimmed by 13 bases and V by 7 bases; bases with no gene match: 7. There are 12 residues in the CDR3. The germline V gene has CDR1 ENHRY and CDR2 SYGVKD. In nucleotides, the CDR3 is TGTGCCATCATGGGACAGGGGGCTAGTTGCACCTTC. It specifies CAIMGQGASCTF.

CDR3 sequence (DNA): TGTGCCTGGAGTCCAGGTGTGAACACTGAAGCTTTCTTT. Amino acid sequence: CAWSPGVNTEAFF. The chain uses TRBV30 and TRBJ1-1; D gene unclear. The germline V and J ends were trimmed by 2 bases and 0 bases, with 7 bases remaining between them. Per the germline V gene, CDR1 is GTSNPN and CDR2 is SVGIG (reference sequence). The CDR3 runs 13 residues. Using reference TRBV30 and TRBJ1-1 for the parts outside the CDR3, the full variable domain is SQTIHQWPATLVQPVGSPLSLECTVEGTSNPNLYWYRQAAGRGLQLLFYSVGIGQISSEVPQNLSASRPQDRQFILSSKKLLLSDSGFYLCAWSPGVNTEAFFGQGTRLTVV.

V is TRBV30 and J is TRBJ1-6, with TRBD1 as a possible D gene (5 bases). In germline, CDR1 is GTSNPN, CDR2 SVGIG (reference sequence). Between the trimmed V and J ends, which lost 1 base and 6 bases, there was a span of 16 bases. This CDR3 has 16 amino acids. CDR3 amino acids: CAWSEGEGFSNSPLHF. The CDR3 DNA is TGTGCCTGGAGTGAAGGCGAGGGGTTTTCTAATTCACCCCTCCACTTT.

CDR3 loop: CASSRSTTALNTEAFF. The CDR3 nucleotides read TGTGCCAGCTCACGGTCCACAACAGCCTTGAACACTGAAGCTTTCTTT. The rearrangement uses TRBV18 and TRBJ1-1; D is ambiguous. CDR1 and CDR2 from the germline V gene are KGHSH and LQKENI. V lost 4 bases and J 0 bases, leaving 15 bases between the germline ends. This CDR3 has 16 amino acids.

The chain uses TRBV19 and TRBJ1-1, with D hard to call. V was trimmed by 6 bases and J by 3 bases, leaving 17 bases between them. This CDR3 is 15 amino acids long. Germline V gives CDR1 LNHDA, CDR2 SQIVND (reference sequence). The CDR3 DNA reads as TGTGCCAGTAGCGACCCAAAGATTCAGTACACTGAAGCTTTCTTT. Translated, it gives CASSDPKIQYTEAFF. The whole variable domain, filled in from reference TRBV19 and TRBJ1-1, reads DGGITQSPKYLFRKEGQNVTLSCEQNLNHDAMYWYRQDPGQGLRLIYYSQIVNDFQKGDIAEGYSVSREKKESFPLTVTSAQKNPTAFYLCASSDPKIQYTEAFFGQGTRLTVV.

This clonotype was observed once. V gene TRBV5-6 combines with J gene TRBJ2-7; the D gene is possibly TRBD2 (6 bases). The CDR3 contains 15 residues. Trimming removed 2 bases from V and 0 bases from J, with 12 bases in between. Germline V gene lookup returns CDR1 SGHDT and CDR2 YYEEEE. CDR3: CASSFLAFSSYEQYF. CDR3 nucleotide sequence: TGTGCCAGCAGCTTTCTAGCGTTTAGCTCCTACGAGCAGTACTTC.

In its sample, this clonotype was seen many times. V is TRBV12-3 or TRBV12-4 and J is TRBJ2-1; D unclear. The CDR3 has 14 residues. Trimming cost V 2 bases and J 8 bases, with 13 bases left between them. CDR3 sequence: CASSLRAVGDEQFF. DNA of the CDR3: TGTGCCAGCAGTTTAAGGGCGGTGGGCGATGAGCAGTTCTTC.

The V gene is TRBV10-2, the J gene TRBJ2-5, with D perhaps matching TRBD1 (5 bases). The CDR3 length is 15 residues. CDR1 WSHSY and CDR2 SAAADI come from the germline V gene. V dropped 2 bases and J dropped 3 bases, with 13 bases sitting between them. CDR3 protein: CASSEKGKLEETQYF. Here the CDR3 DNA reads TGCGCCAGCAGTGAGAAGGGGAAGTTAGAAGAGACCCAGTACTTC.

The CDR3 region has the DNA TGTGCCAGCAGTGAAGCATGGAGGGACGAGCAGTACTTC. Translation gives CASSEAWRDEQYF. This chain links TRBV6-1 with TRBJ2-7, with a weak D call TRBD2 (6 bases). The CDR3 has 13 residues. Trimming left V 0 bases short and J 5 bases short, with 8 bases between. CDR1 is MNHNS, CDR2 SASEGT, per germline.

J is TRBJ2-3 and V is TRBV6-2 or TRBV6-3, with D unresolved. Between the trimmed V and J ends, which lost 0 bases and 2 bases, there was a span of 3 bases. There are 13 residues in the CDR3. CDR1 is MNHEY, CDR2 SVGEGT, per germline. CDR3 bases: TGTGCCAGCAGTTACTCCCACACAGATACGCAGTATTTT. Its translation is CASSYSHTDTQYF.

V gene TRBV11-3 combines with J gene TRBJ2-3; TRBD2 agrees at 10 bases. The CDR3 length is 16 residues. V was pared by 4 bases and J by 0 bases, with 4 bases of the junction left unmatched. Germline V gene sequence: CDR1 SGHNT, CDR2 YENEEA. Written as DNA, the CDR3 is TGTGCCAGCAGCTGGGGACTAGCGTATAGCACAGATACGCAGTATTTT. This gives the protein CASSWGLAYSTDTQYF.

This clonotype was observed a handful of times. This chain connects TRBV2 to TRBJ2-5; TRBD2 matches at 10 bases. Germline V gives CDR1 SNHLY, CDR2 FYNNEI. This CDR3 spans 14 amino acids. The ends lost 5 bases at V and 4 bases at J; junction bases unmatched: 4. CDR3 region: CASSYGLAAETQYF. The CDR3 DNA follows: TGTGCCAGCAGTTACGGACTAGCGGCAGAGACCCAGTACTTC.